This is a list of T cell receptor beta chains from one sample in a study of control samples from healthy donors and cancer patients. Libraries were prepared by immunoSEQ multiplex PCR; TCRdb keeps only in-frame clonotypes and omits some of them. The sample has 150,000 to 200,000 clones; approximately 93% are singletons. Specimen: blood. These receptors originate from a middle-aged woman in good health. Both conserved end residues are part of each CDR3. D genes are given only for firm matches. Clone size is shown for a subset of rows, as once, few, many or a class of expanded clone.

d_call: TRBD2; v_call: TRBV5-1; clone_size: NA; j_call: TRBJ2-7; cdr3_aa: CASSLVPSGMVAEQYF; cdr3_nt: TGCGCCAGCAGCTTGGTCCCTAGCGGGATGGTCGCCGAGCAGTACTTC
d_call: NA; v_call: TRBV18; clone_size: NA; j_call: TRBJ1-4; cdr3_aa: CASSPLLRAEKLFF; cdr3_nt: TGTGCCAGCTCACCGCTCCTCCGGGCTGAAAAACTGTTTTTT
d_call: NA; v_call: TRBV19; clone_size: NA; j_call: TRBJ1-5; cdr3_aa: CASSSPPPGGEPQHF; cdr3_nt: TGTGCCAGTAGTAGCCCTCCCCCGGGTGGGGAGCCCCAGCATTTT
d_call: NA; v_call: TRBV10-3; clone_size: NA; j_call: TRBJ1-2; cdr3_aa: CAISSGQFYGYTF; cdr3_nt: TGTGCCATCAGTTCCGGACAGTTCTATGGCTACACCTTC
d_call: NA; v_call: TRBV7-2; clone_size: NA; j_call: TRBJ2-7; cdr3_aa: CASRLGNSHTYEQYF; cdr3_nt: TGTGCCAGCAGATTAGGGAACTCCCACACCTACGAGCAGTACTTC
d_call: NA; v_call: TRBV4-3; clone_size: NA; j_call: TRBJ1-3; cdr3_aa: CASSQAPGGPGNTIYF; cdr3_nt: TGCGCCAGCAGCCAGGCCCCCGGCGGGCCCGGAAACACCATATATTTT
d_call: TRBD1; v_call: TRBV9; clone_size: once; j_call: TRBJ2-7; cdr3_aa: CASSVGRDRGHEQYF; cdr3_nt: TGTGCCAGCAGCGTAGGACGGGACAGGGGTCACGAGCAGTACTTC
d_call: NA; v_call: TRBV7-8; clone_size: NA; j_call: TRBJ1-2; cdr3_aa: CASSLAGGDGYTF; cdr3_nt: TGTGCCAGCAGCTTAGCGGGGGGAGATGGCTACACCTTC
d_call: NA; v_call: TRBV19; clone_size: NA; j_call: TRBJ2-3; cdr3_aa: CASSIGRTADTQYF; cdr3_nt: TGTGCCAGTAGTATTGGGCGGACCGCAGATACGCAGTATTTT
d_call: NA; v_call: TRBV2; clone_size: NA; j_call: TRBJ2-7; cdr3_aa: CASTKPVSYEQYF; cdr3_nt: TGTGCCAGCACCAAACCCGTAAGCTACGAGCAGTACTTC
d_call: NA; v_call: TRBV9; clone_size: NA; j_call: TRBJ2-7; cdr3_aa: CASSGRDTGYEQYF; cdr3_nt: TGTGCCAGCAGCGGCCGGGACACGGGGTACGAGCAGTACTTC
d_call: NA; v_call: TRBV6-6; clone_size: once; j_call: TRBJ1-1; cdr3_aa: CASSWVLENTEAFF; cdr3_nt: TGTGCCAGCAGTTGGGTCCTCGAGAACACTGAAGCTTTCTTT
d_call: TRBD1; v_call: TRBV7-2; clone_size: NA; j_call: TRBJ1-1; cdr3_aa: CASSLAPGQGHTEAFF; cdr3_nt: TGTGCCAGCAGCTTAGCGCCGGGACAGGGACACACTGAAGCTTTCTTT
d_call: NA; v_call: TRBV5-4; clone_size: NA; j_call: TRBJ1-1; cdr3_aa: CVVRVGTNTEAFF; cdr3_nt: TGTGTAGTTCGGGTGGGGACGAACACTGAAGCTTTCTTT
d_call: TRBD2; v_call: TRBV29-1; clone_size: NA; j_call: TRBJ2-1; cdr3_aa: CSVEVTSGQRPSEQFF; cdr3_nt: TGCAGCGTTGAAGTCACTAGCGGACAGCGACCATCTGAGCAGTTCTTC
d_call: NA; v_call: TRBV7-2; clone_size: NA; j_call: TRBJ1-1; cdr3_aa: CASSLAPQGTEAFF; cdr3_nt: TGTGCCAGCAGCTTAGCTCCGCAGGGAACTGAAGCTTTCTTT
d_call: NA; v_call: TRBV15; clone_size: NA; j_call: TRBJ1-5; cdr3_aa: CATSRVGRDQPQHF; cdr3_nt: TGTGCCACCAGCAGAGTCGGGAGGGATCAGCCCCAGCATTTT